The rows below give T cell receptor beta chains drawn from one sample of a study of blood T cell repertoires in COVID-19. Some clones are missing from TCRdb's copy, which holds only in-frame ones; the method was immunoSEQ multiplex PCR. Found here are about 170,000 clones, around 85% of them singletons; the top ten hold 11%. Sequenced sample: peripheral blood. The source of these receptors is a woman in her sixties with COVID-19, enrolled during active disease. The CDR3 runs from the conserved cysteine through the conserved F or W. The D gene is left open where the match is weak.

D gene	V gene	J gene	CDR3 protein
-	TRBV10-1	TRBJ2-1	CASSEASRNQQFF
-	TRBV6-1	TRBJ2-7	CASSETPGSYEQYF
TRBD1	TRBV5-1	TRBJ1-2	CASSFGQGYGYTF
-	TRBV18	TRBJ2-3	CASSPPTADTQYF
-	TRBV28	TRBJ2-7	CASSPSTGIEQYF
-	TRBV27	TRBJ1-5	CASSGGWAGEQPQHF
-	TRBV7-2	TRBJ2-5	CASSLTAGFGETQYF
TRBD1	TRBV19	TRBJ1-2	CASRNLGTAGYTF
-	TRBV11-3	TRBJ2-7	CASSLAPGPSSYEQYF
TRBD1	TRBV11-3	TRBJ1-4	CASSSGTGGNEKLFF
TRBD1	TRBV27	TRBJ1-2	CASSLRRRPGQFYGYTF
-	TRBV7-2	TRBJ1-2	CASTLTVTNYGYTF
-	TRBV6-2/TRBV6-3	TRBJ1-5	CASSPQGGKNQPQHF
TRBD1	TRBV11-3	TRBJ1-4	CASSFGQVNEKLFF
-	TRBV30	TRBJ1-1	CAWRGQMSTEAFF
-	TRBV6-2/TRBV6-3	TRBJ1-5	CASSYPRGEFQPQHF
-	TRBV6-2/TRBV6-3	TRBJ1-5	CASSYGGWEQPQHF
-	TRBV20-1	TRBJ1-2	CSAREPNGYTF
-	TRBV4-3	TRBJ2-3	CASSQDQILTDTQYF
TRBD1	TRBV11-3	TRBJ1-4	CASSSPRDRGANEKLFF
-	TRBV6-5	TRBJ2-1	CASSRDNEQFF
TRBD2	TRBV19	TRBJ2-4	CASTKLAGGSLAKNIQYF
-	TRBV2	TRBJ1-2	CASSETVEAFYGYTF
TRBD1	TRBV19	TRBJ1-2	CASSNGQGSGYTF
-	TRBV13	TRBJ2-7	CASSSRTSPPYEQYF
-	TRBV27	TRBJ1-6	CASSLSWAGNSPLHF
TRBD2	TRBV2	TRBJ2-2	CASSLTSATGELFF
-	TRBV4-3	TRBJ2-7	CASSHSVGGALRSYEQYF
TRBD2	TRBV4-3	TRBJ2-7	CASSRTGTSGSAPYEQYF
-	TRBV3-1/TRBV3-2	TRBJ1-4	CASSQEDSEKLFF
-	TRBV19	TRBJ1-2	CASSHTGTLNYGYTF
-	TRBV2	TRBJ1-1	CASSGGLNTEAFF
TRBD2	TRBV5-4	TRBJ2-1	CASSLGTSGYNEQFF
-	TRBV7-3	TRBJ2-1	CASSRVQASTYNEQFF
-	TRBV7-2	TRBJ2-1	CASSSLRQPYNEQFF
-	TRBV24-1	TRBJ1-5	CATSDFNQPQHF
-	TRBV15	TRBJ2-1	CGAGLSPNEQFF
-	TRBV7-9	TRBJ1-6	CASSLTQGSSPLHF
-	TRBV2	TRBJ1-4	CASSLQGGGGKLFF
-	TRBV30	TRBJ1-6	CAWTTQNNSPLHF
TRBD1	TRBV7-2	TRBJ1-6	CASSPQGGQGGQLIHF
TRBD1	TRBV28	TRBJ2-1	CASSFFRGLGNEQFF
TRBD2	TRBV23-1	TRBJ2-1	CASSRGTSGTKPYNEQFF
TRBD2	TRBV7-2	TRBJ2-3	CASSPGEGRQDTQYF
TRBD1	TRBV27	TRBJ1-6	CASSGLRDSSYNSPLHF
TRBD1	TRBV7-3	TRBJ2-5	CASSAHRGETQYF
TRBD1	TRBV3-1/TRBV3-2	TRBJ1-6	CASSRSQGDNSPLHF